This entry lists 32 T cell receptor beta chains sequenced from one sample in a study of blood T cells in healthy people across ages. PCR was performed a second time for about 7 to 12 cycles using a sample-barcoded 5' primer and a J-beta primer mix. One entry per CDR3 protein, called by TCRdb with MiXCR from the 5' RACE reads. Of roughly 790,000 distinct CDR3 sequences detected, roughly 43% appear once; the ten largest clones hold 20% to 25%. The material sequenced was blood. The source of these receptors is a woman aged 55-70 years in good health.

The table lists this clonotype with a few counts. The chain combines TRBV6-6 with TRBJ1-4; tentatively, D is TRBD1 (6 bases). This CDR3 has 16 residues. Germline V gene data show CDR1 as MNHNY and CDR2 as SVGAGI (reference sequence). Trimming took 7 bases from V and 5 from J, leaving 20 bases between them. CDR3: CASTSIQGKVNEKLFF. In nucleotides, the CDR3 is TGTGCCAGCACCTCGATACAGGGCAAGGTGAATGAAAAACTGTTTTTT.

There are a few counts of this clonotype. The chain uses TRBV20-1 and TRBJ2-3; D gene unclear. Trimming left V 6 bases short and J 6 bases short, with 19 bases between. There are 14 residues in the CDR3. Germline assignment: CDR1 DFQATT and CDR2 SNEGSKA (reference sequence). Here the CDR3 DNA reads TGCAGTGCACCCCTTCCCCCGGCGGTGGATACGCAGTATTTT. Amino acids: CSAPLPPAVDTQYF.

This chain joins TRBV3-1 and TRBJ1-5; D is unclear. The CDR3 length is 15 residues. Germline values: CDR1 LGHDT, CDR2 YNNKEL (reference sequence). The V end lost 1 base, the J end lost 5 bases, and 12 bases lay between the germline ends. Here the CDR3 reads CASSQGPGGDQPQHF. The DNA of the CDR3 is TGTGCCAGCAGCCAAGGACCGGGCGGGGATCAGCCCCAGCATTTT.

V usage is TRBV30 and J usage is TRBJ2-4; possible D gene TRBD1, 5 bases. The V end was cut by 3 bases, the J end by 6 bases, with 12 bases between. CDR1 and CDR2 from the germline V gene are GTSNPN and SVGIG (reference sequence). This CDR3 contains 13 residues. The CDR3 coding sequence is TGTGCCTGGAGCGGCCAGCAGGGAAACATTCAGTACTTC. Translation: CAWSGQQGNIQYF.

This clonotype was seen only a few times. This chain joins TRBV10-3 and TRBJ2-3; 10 bases are shared with TRBD2. The CDR3 runs 13 residues. CDR1 ENHRY and CDR2 SYGVKD come from the germline V gene. This CDR3 reads CVSSGGARDTQYF. The DNA of the CDR3 is TGTGTCTCCAGCGGGGGGGCCAGAGATACGCAGTATTTT.

The chain carries TRBV7-9 and TRBJ1-5; the D is unclear. The CDR3 covers 12 residues. CDR1 SEHNR and CDR2 FQNEAQ come from the germline V gene (reference sequence). Trimming took off 9 bases at V and 3 bases at J, with 9 bases between the two ends. CDR3 loop: CASSPFNQPQHF. CDR3 DNA sequence: TGTGCCAGTAGCCCTTTCAATCAGCCCCAGCATTTT.

The rearrangement links TRBV5-1 to TRBJ2-1, with TRBD1 matching 8 bases. J was trimmed by 2 bases and V by 4 bases; bases with no gene match: 5. Per germline, CDR1 SGHRS and CDR2 YFSETQ. The CDR3 length is 15 residues. The CDR3 region has the DNA TGCGCCAGCAGCAAAGGGGACAGGACCTACAATGAGCAGTTCTTC. Protein: CASSKGDRTYNEQFF.

The V and J genes are TRBV20-1 and TRBJ1-1; maybe TRBD1 (6 bases). This CDR3 has 15 amino acids. The germline V and J ends were trimmed by 3 bases and 0 bases, with 14 bases remaining between them. CDR1 DFQATT and CDR2 SNEGSKA come from the germline V gene (reference sequence). The CDR3 loop is CSARGDKLMNTEAFF. The CDR3 DNA reads as TGCAGTGCTAGGGGGGACAAATTGATGAACACTGAAGCTTTCTTT.

V is TRBV20-1 and J is TRBJ2-3; unclear D gene. The CDR3 is 14 amino acids. Germline V gives CDR1 DFQATT, CDR2 SNEGSKA (reference sequence). CDR3 in amino acids: CSPTPRDFTDTQYF. The CDR3 coding sequence is TGCAGCCCGACGCCAAGGGATTTCACAGATACGCAGTATTTT.

This clonotype has more than one count but fewer than ten. This sequence joins TRBV9 and TRBJ2-5; 7 bases map to TRBD2. V was clipped by 4 bases and J by 1 base; unmatched bases: 10. The germline V gene has CDR1 SGDLS and CDR2 YYNGEE. CDR3 size: 16 residues. The CDR3 sequence: CASSLGLVETQETQYF. CDR3 nucleotide sequence: TGTGCCAGCAGCCTCGGACTAGTGGAGACCCAAGAGACCCAGTACTTC.

The chain has TRBV14 and TRBJ1-6; D call uncertain. V lost 5 bases, J lost 2 bases, and 4 bases lay in between. Germline V CDR1 and CDR2: SGHDN, FVKESK. The CDR3 is 13 amino acids. Written as DNA, the CDR3 is TGTGCCAGCAGCGGAACCTATAATTCACCCCTCCACTTT. It translates to CASSGTYNSPLHF.

The V call is TRBV20-1, the J call TRBJ2-7; tentatively, D is TRBD2 (5 bases). Trimming cost V 1 base and J 0 bases, with 10 bases left between them. Germline CDR1 reads DFQATT; CDR2 reads SNEGSKA (reference sequence). The CDR3 covers 14 residues. CDR3 loop: CSARGGLSSYEQYF. The DNA of the CDR3 is TGCAGTGCTAGAGGAGGGCTTAGCTCCTACGAGCAGTACTTC.

The chain links TRBV28 to TRBJ2-7; D unresolved. The germline CDR1 and CDR2 sequences are MDHEN and SYDVKM. V lost 5 bases, J lost 0 bases, and 14 bases lay in between. This CDR3 spans 15 amino acids. The CDR3 DNA sequence: TGTGCCAGCAGTGAGACCCACAGTCCCTCCTACGAGCAGTACTTC. This translates into CASSETHSPSYEQYF.

A few counts support this clonotype. The chain uses TRBV18 and TRBJ2-3; TRBD2 agrees at 11 bases. Germline-derived CDR1 and CDR2 are KGHSH and LQKENI. The CDR3 covers 16 residues. V lost 10 bases, J lost 2 bases, and 11 bases stayed unmatched. CDR3 nucleotides: TGTGCCACCTCTCCTCCGGGACTAGCGGACACAGATACGCAGTATTTT. It is translated as CATSPPGLADTDTQYF.

The rearrangement uses TRBV20-1 and TRBJ2-1; 10 nucleotides agree with TRBD2. The CDR3 totals 15 residues. The V and J ends lost 5 bases and 8 bases, in that order; junction bases with no gene match: 12. Per the germline V gene, CDR1 is DFQATT and CDR2 is SNEGSKA (reference sequence). CDR3 in DNA: TGCAGTGCTCCACCGGGACTAGCGAGGATGCATGAGCAGTTCTTC. As protein: CSAPPGLARMHEQFF.

This chain connects TRBV3-1 to TRBJ2-3; TRBD2 agrees at 9 bases. CDR3 length: 15 amino acids. In germline, CDR1 is LGHDT, CDR2 YNNKEL (reference sequence). V was pared by 4 bases and J by 4 bases, with 6 bases of the junction left unmatched. CDR3 coding DNA: TGTGCCAGCAGCCCAACTAGCGGGTTACCAGATACGCAGTATTTT. This translates into CASSPTSGLPDTQYF.

V is TRBV6-1 and J is TRBJ1-1, with D tentatively TRBD1 (5 bases). CDR1 and CDR2 from the germline V gene are MNHNS and SASEGT. Between the trimmed V and J ends, which lost 3 bases and 4 bases, there was a span of 12 bases. The CDR3 loop spans 14 amino acids. In nucleotides, the CDR3 is TGTGCCAGCAGTGATGGGGGGAGGACCACTGAAGCTTTCTTT. It encodes CASSDGGRTTEAFF.

Regarding this clonotype: A clone one base away is much larger, so this may be a read error. CDR3 residues: CASGLGVGQPQHF. CDR3 in DNA: TGTGCCAGCGGCTTAGGGGTCGGTCAGCCCCAGCATTTT. This chain links TRBV7-3 with TRBJ1-5; the D gene is possibly TRBD1 (5 bases). The CDR3 is 13 residues long. CDR1 is SGHTA and CDR2 is FQGTGA in the germline V gene.

The gene calls are TRBV20-1 and TRBJ1-1; TRBD1 matches 7 bases. V gave up 3 bases and J gave up 0 bases; unmatched junction bases: 10. This CDR3 spans 16 amino acids. Germline V gene data show CDR1 as DFQATT and CDR2 as SNEGSKA (reference sequence). The CDR3 protein is CSASIRQGLMNTEAFF. CDR3 bases: TGCAGTGCTAGTATCAGACAGGGTCTGATGAACACTGAAGCTTTCTTT.

This clonotype was seen only a few times. The gene calls are TRBV7-2 and TRBJ2-5, with D unresolved. The CDR3 covers 12 residues. V was pared by 4 bases and J by 4 bases, with 7 bases between. Germline V CDR1 and CDR2: SGHTA, FQGNSA. CDR3 coding DNA: TGTGCCAGCAGCTCCCTGTTAGAGACCCAGTACTTC. As protein: CASSSLLETQYF. Using reference TRBV7-2 and TRBJ2-5 for the parts outside the CDR3, the full variable domain is GAGVSQSPSNKVTEKGKDVELRCDPISGHTALYWYRQSLGQGLEFLIYFQGNSAPDKSGLPSDRFSAERTGGSVSTLTIQRTQQEDSAVYLCASSSLLETQYFGPGTRLLVL.

The chain links TRBV7-6 to TRBJ2-5, with 11 bases identical to TRBD1. The germline CDR1 and CDR2 sequences are SGHVS and FNYEAQ. Germline trimming cut 4 bases from V and 5 bases from J; bases unmatched to any gene: 12. This CDR3 is 17 amino acids long. The CDR3 bases are TGTGCCAGCAGCTATTATCTCGGACAGGGGGCAGGGGAGACCCAGTACTTC. As protein: CASSYYLGQGAGETQYF.

This clonotype came up once. The chain's CDR3 is CASRSRDTGELFF. In DNA form, the CDR3 reads TGTGCCAGCAGATCTCGGGACACCGGGGAGCTGTTTTTT. The chain recombines TRBV2 with TRBJ2-2; no definite D call. The V gene lost 6 bases and the J gene lost 3 bases, with 8 bases spanning the gap. The CDR3 contains 13 residues. The germline CDR1 and CDR2 sequences are SNHLY and FYNNEI.

The sample holds a few counts of this clonotype. The rearrangement links TRBV20-1 to TRBJ2-2; D gene unclear. The CDR3 consists of 12 residues. V was trimmed by 5 bases and J by 0 bases, leaving 4 bases between them. Germline V gene sequence: CDR1 DFQATT, CDR2 SNEGSKA (reference sequence). The CDR3 DNA sequence: TGCAGTGCTCCAGCGAACACCGGGGAGCTGTTTTTT. Its translation is CSAPANTGELFF.

This clonotype showed up just a few times. This rearrangement joins TRBV12-3 or TRBV12-4 to TRBJ1-1; TRBD1 matches at 8 bases. With 10 bases clipped from V and 3 bases from J, the junction kept 13 bases outside the gene matches. The CDR3 sequence is 15 residues long. This CDR3 reads CATDAGGQLDTEAFF. CDR3 DNA sequence: TGTGCCACCGACGCAGGGGGCCAACTTGACACTGAAGCTTTCTTT.

There are a few counts of this clonotype. The chain couples TRBV10-3 to TRBJ2-1, with TRBD1 as a possible D gene (6 bases). Germline V gene lookup returns CDR1 ENHRY and CDR2 SYGVKD. Trimming removed 3 bases from V and 10 bases from J, with 16 bases in between. The CDR3 extends over 14 amino acids. As DNA, the CDR3 is TGTGCCATCAGTGAAAGGCAGGGGTTAGGAGAGCAGTTCTTC. As protein: CAISERQGLGEQFF.

As to this clonotype: A read error may account for a junction end that differs from germline. The chain has TRBV10-3 and TRBJ2-2; 8 positions agree with TRBD1. Germline CDR1 and CDR2: ENHRY and SYGVKD. This CDR3 spans 16 amino acids. The CDR3 sequence is CAISEPWTGLTEELFF. CDR3 in DNA: TGTGCCATCAGTGAGCCTTGGACAGGGCTAACCGAGGAGCTGTTTTTT.

The chain combines TRBV7-9 with TRBJ1-5, with D tentatively TRBD1 (6 bases). The CDR3 extends over 13 amino acids. Germline loops: CDR1 SEHNR, CDR2 FQNEAQ (reference sequence). The V end lost 5 bases, the J end lost 6 bases, and 11 bases lay between the germline ends. The CDR3 DNA reads as TGTGCCAGCAGCGCAGGGGCCGGTCAGCCCCAGCATTTT. It translates to CASSAGAGQPQHF. Complete variable domain (other parts from reference TRBV7-9 and TRBJ1-5): DTGVSQNPRHKITKRGQNVTFRCDPISEHNRLYWYRQTLGQGPEFLTYFQNEAQLEKSRLLSDRFSAERPKGSFSTLEIQRTEQGDSAMYLCASSAGAGQPQHFGDGTRLSIL.

The CDR3 DNA sequence: TGTGCCTGGAAAAGACAGGGGGGTTATGGCTACACCTTC. Translating it yields CAWKRQGGYGYTF. The gene calls are TRBV30 and TRBJ1-2; TRBD1 agrees at 9 bases. This CDR3 spans 13 amino acids. Per the germline V gene, CDR1 is GTSNPN and CDR2 is SVGIG (reference sequence). After removal of 4 bases from V and 5 bases from J, the junction contained 5 bases not matched to a gene.

There are a few counts of this clonotype. The V gene is TRBV28, the J gene TRBJ2-4, with TRBD1 identical over 8 bases. The CDR3 length is 14 residues. Germline assignment: CDR1 MDHEN and CDR2 SYDVKM. V dropped 5 bases and J dropped 7; count of bases not matched to a gene: 7. The CDR3 reads CASSPGDRWNIQYF. CDR3 coding DNA: TGTGCCAGCAGTCCCGGGGACAGGTGGAACATTCAGTACTTC.

This clonotype was picked up many times. This chain joins TRBV18 and TRBJ2-7; D not certain. Germline CDR1 is KGHSH and CDR2 is LQKENI. V lost 0 bases to trimming and J lost 4 bases, with 7 bases between them. CDR3 length equals 13 residues. CDR3 loop: CASSPPVGYEQYF. DNA for the CDR3: TGTGCCAGCTCACCACCGGTAGGGTACGAGCAGTACTTC.

V and J are TRBV5-1 and TRBJ1-1, with 10 bases aligning to TRBD1. Germline CDR1 and CDR2: SGHRS and YFSETQ. Trimming cost V 0 bases and J 4 bases; bases outside gene matches: 3. This CDR3 has 15 amino acids. The CDR3 region is CASSLAGDRGTEAFF. The CDR3 nucleotides are TGCGCCAGCAGCTTGGCCGGGGACAGGGGCACTGAAGCTTTCTTT. Full variable domain (outside the CDR3, taken from reference TRBV5-1 and TRBJ1-1): KAGVTQTPRYLIKTRGQQVTLSCSPISGHRSVSWYQQTPGQGLQFLFEYFSETQRNKGNFPGRFSGRQFSNSRSEMNVSTLELGDSALYLCASSLAGDRGTEAFFGQGTRLTVV.

The chain carries TRBV21-1 and TRBJ1-4. TRBV21-1 has pseudogene status. The CDR3 has 17 amino acids. The chain's CDR3 is CASSPTGQYRAGEKLFF. For the CDR3, the DNA is TGTGCCAGCAGCCCAACTGGACAGTACCGGGCGGGTGAAAAACTGTTTTTT.